A single sample is the source of the 16 T cell receptor beta chains below, sequenced in a study. TCRdb itself ran the RT-PCR reads through MiXCR, one entry per CDR3 protein. The sample contains about 700,000 distinct CDR3 sequences, 12% to 15% of which appear only once. The sequenced sample consisted of memory CD4+ T cells from blood. These receptors originate from a female donor in good health, serving as a healthy control.

The genes are TRBV6-5 and TRBJ2-1; D is perhaps TRBD2 (7 bases). This CDR3 region has 16 residues. The V gene lost 8 bases and the J gene lost 5 bases, with 22 bases spanning the gap. The germline CDR1 and CDR2 sequences are MNHEY and SVGAGI. Here the CDR3 reads CASSPTGIGGHNEQFF. CDR3 bases: TGTGCCAGCTCTCCAACAGGGATCGGGGGGCACAATGAGCAGTTCTTC.

This clonotype was counted a few times. The chain carries TRBV5-1 and TRBJ2-3, with 7 positions matching TRBD1. The CDR3 has 16 residues. With 0 bases clipped from V and 5 bases from J, the junction kept 9 bases outside the gene matches. Germline CDR1 is SGHRS and CDR2 is YFSETQ. The chain's CDR3 is CASSLGDRGFGDTQYF. The CDR3 DNA is TGCGCCAGCAGCTTGGGGGACAGAGGCTTTGGAGATACGCAGTATTTT.

This sequence joins TRBV6-1 and TRBJ2-7, with D unresolved. The CDR3 has 13 amino acids. V was cut by 7 bases and J by 7 bases, with 17 bases left in between. CDR1 is MNHNS and CDR2 is SASEGT in the germline V gene. CDR3 sequence: CASTLPRTREQYF. In DNA form, the CDR3 reads TGTGCCAGCACCCTACCTCGCACCAGGGAGCAGTACTTC.

This clonotype has a count of ten or more. The rearrangement uses TRBV12-3 or TRBV12-4 and TRBJ2-2; tentative D call: TRBD1 (6 bases). The CDR3 runs to 15 residues. V gave up 6 bases and J gave up 4 bases, with 15 bases separating them. CDR3 loop: CASRKGDLATGELFF. The CDR3 region has the DNA TGTGCCAGCAGGAAGGGGGATCTGGCCACCGGGGAGCTGTTTTTT.

The chain links TRBV7-9 to TRBJ2-1; D not certain. This CDR3 is 12 amino acids long. V lost 4 bases, J lost 6 bases, and 7 bases lay in between. Germline loops: CDR1 SEHNR, CDR2 FQNEAQ (reference sequence). The CDR3 reads CASSSPANEQFF. Written as DNA, the CDR3 is TGTGCCAGCAGCTCCCCGGCCAATGAGCAGTTCTTC.

This clonotype was seen only a few times. The gene calls are TRBV25-1 and TRBJ2-5, with 10 bases that match TRBD2. Germline CDR1 is MGHDK and CDR2 is SYGVNS. The CDR3 has 15 amino acids. Losses at the gene ends were 4 bases for V and 0 bases for J; bases not matched to a gene: 2. The CDR3 loop reads CASSGTSGDQETQYF. In DNA form, the CDR3 reads TGTGCCAGCAGTGGAACTAGCGGGGACCAAGAGACCCAGTACTTC.

Only a few counts were recorded for this clonotype. The chain has TRBV30 and TRBJ1-3; D gene ambiguous. The V and J ends lost 8 bases and 0 bases respectively, with 11 bases between them. The CDR3 runs to 13 residues. Germline V CDR1 and CDR2: GTSNPN, SVGIG (reference sequence). In DNA, the CDR3 is TGTGCCGGAAACAGCGTCTCTGGAAACACCATATATTTT. Translating it yields CAGNSVSGNTIYF.

This clonotype came up many times. This chain links TRBV5-1 with TRBJ2-3; D uncertain. Trimming shortened V by 6 bases and J by 2 bases, and 13 bases separated the two germline ends. The CDR3 has 14 amino acids. Germline lookup yields CDR1 SGHRS and CDR2 YFSETQ. Written as DNA, the CDR3 is TGCGCCAGCACCGTGCGGTCAGCCACAGATACGCAGTATTTT. Its translation: CASTVRSATDTQYF.

This clonotype was counted ten times or more. This chain joins TRBV10-3 and TRBJ2-1; unclear D gene. V lost 5 bases and J lost 5, with 7 bases in between. The V gene's germline CDR1 is ENHRY and CDR2 SYGVKD. The CDR3 has 12 residues. The CDR3 sequence: CAISQRDNEQFF. The CDR3 bases are TGTGCCATCAGTCAAAGGGACAATGAGCAGTTCTTC.

The CDR3 DNA reads TGTGCCAGCTCACCACCGGGACAGGGGAGTCTACGAGAGACCCAGTACTTC. Amino acids: CASSPPGQGSLRETQYF. The V call is TRBV18, the J call TRBJ2-5, with 10 bases matching TRBD1. Germline lookup yields CDR1 KGHSH and CDR2 LQKENI. The J segment lost 4 bases and the V segment lost 0 bases, leaving 8 bases of the junction unmatched. The CDR3 covers 17 residues.

This clonotype has more than one count but fewer than ten. This chain uses TRBV5-4 with TRBJ1-5; tentative D call: TRBD1 (5 bases). Deletions cut 8 bases from V and 9 bases from J, with 21 bases between. Germline V lookup: CDR1 SGHNT, CDR2 YYREEE (reference sequence). This CDR3 is 14 amino acids long. CDR3 DNA: TGTGCCAGTAAAACTCCAGGCGCTCAGGGGCCCCAGCATTTT. This translates into CASKTPGAQGPQHF.

J is TRBJ2-3 and V is TRBV24-1; 8 nucleotides line up with TRBD1. Germline V lookup: CDR1 KGHDR, CDR2 SFDVKD. This CDR3 spans 13 amino acids. J was trimmed by 14 bases and V by 4 bases; bases with no gene match: 10. The CDR3 DNA is TGTGCCACCAGTGAGGGGGACAGGCTGCTAATGTATTTT. Amino acids: CATSEGDRLLMYF.

The J gene is TRBJ1-2, the V gene TRBV5-6; 8 nucleotides match TRBD1. This CDR3 has 15 residues. Germline trimming cut 4 bases from V and 6 bases from J; bases unmatched to any gene: 11. Germline-derived CDR1 and CDR2 are SGHDT and YYEEEE. The CDR3 DNA follows: TGTGCCAGCAGCCGACCGGACAGGGACGGTAATGGCTACACCTTC. Encoded protein: CASSRPDRDGNGYTF.

This clonotype was counted at least ten times. The V call is TRBV5-1, the J call TRBJ1-5; D may be TRBD1 (6 bases). The length of the CDR3 is 14 residues. The V end was cut by 0 bases, the J end by 5 bases, with 9 bases between. In germline, CDR1 is SGHRS, CDR2 YFSETQ. This chain's CDR3 is CASSLGGPDQPQHF. The CDR3 nucleotides are TGCGCCAGCAGCTTGGGGGGGCCCGATCAGCCCCAGCATTTT.

The rearrangement uses TRBV28 and TRBJ2-1, with D hard to call. The CDR3 runs 16 residues. Trimming took off 8 bases at V and 3 bases at J, with 20 bases between the two ends. The germline V gene encodes CDR1 MDHEN and CDR2 SYDVKM. CDR3 nucleotides: TGTGCCAGCTCTTCCACTTCCGGACGGATCTACAATGAGCAGTTCTTC. Encoded protein: CASSSTSGRIYNEQFF.

The V and J genes are TRBV5-1 and TRBJ2-5; TRBD2 is a possible D gene (6 bases). CDR3 length: 16 amino acids. The V gene's germline CDR1 is SGHRS and CDR2 YFSETQ. V was clipped by 4 bases and J by 5 bases, with 21 bases between them. The CDR3: CASSQAVPGDGETQYF. CDR3 DNA: TGCGCCAGCAGCCAGGCCGTCCCGGGAGATGGGGAGACCCAGTACTTC.